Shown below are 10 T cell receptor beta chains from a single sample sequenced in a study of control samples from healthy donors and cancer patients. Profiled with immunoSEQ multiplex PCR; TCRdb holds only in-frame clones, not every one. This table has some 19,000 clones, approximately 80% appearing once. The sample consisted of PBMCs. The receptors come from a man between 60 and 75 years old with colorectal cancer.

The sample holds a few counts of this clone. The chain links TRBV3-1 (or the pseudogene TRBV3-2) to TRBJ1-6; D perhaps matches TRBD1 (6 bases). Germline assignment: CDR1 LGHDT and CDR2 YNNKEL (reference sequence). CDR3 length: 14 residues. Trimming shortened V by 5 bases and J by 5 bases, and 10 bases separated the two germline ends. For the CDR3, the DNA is TGTGCCAGCAGCAGACGGGACAATAATTCACCCCTCCACTTT. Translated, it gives CASSRRDNNSPLHF.

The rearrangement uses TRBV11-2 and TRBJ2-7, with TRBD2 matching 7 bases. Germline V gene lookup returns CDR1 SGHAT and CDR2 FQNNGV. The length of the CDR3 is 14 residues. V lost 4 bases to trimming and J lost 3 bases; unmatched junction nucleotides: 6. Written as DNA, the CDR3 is TGTGCCAGCAGCTCAAACCGGGACTACTACGAGCAGTACTTC. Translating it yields CASSSNRDYYEQYF.

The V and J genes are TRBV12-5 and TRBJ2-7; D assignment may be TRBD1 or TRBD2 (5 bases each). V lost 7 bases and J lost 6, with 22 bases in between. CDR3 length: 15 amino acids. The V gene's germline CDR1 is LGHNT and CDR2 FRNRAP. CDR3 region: CASAEGWDGVSEQYF. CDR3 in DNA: TGTGCTAGTGCCGAAGGCTGGGACGGTGTCTCCGAGCAGTACTTC.

CDR3 amino acids: CATIKDRAYQETQYF. The CDR3 bases are TGTGCCACCATCAAGGACAGGGCATACCAAGAGACCCAGTACTTC. The chain employs TRBV15 and TRBJ2-5, with 8 bases that match TRBD1. The CDR3 is made up of 15 amino acids. From germline, CDR1 is LNHNV and CDR2 YYDKDF (reference sequence). J gave up 0 bases and V 7 bases, and 7 bases lay outside the gene matches.

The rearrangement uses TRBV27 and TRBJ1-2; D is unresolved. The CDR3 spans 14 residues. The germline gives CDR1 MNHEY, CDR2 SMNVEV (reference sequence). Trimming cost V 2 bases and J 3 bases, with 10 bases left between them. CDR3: CASSLKFGDYGYTF. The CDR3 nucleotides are TGTGCCAGCAGTTTAAAGTTTGGGGACTATGGCTACACCTTC.

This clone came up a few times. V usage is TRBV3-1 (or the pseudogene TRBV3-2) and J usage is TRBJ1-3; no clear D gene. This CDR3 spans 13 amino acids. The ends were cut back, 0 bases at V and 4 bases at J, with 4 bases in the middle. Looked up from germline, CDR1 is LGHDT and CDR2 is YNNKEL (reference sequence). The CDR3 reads CASSQDRGNTIYF. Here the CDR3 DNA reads TGTGCCAGCAGCCAAGATAGAGGAAACACCATATATTTT.

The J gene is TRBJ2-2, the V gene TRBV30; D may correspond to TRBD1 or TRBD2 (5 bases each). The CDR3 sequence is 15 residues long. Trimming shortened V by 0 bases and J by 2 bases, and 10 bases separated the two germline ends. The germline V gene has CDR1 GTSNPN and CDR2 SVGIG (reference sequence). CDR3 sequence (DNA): TGTGCCTGGAGTGTATTGAGGGACAACACCGGGGAGCTGTTTTTT. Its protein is CAWSVLRDNTGELFF. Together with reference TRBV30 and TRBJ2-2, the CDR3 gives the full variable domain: SQTIHQWPATLVQPVGSPLSLECTVEGTSNPNLYWYRQAAGRGLQLLFYSVGIGQISSEVPQNLSASRPQDRQFILSSKKLLLSDSGFYLCAWSVLRDNTGELFFGEGSRLTVL.

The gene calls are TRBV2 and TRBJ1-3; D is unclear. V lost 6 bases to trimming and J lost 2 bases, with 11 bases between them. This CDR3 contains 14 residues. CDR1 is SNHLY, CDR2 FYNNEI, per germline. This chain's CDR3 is CASSPTTTGNTIYF. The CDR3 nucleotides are TGTGCCAGCAGCCCTACCACAACTGGAAACACCATATATTTT.

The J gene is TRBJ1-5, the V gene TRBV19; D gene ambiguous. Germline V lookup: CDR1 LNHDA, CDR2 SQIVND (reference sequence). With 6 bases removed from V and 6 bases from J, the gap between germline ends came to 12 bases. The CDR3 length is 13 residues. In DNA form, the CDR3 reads TGTGCCAGTAGGGAGATTCGTGGTCAGCCCCAGCATTTT. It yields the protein CASREIRGQPQHF.

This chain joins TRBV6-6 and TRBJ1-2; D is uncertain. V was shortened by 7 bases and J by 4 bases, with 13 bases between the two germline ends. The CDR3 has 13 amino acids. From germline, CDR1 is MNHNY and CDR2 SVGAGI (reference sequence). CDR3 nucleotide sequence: TGTGCCAGCATCGACCAAGGACGCTATGGCTACACCTTC. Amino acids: CASIDQGRYGYTF.